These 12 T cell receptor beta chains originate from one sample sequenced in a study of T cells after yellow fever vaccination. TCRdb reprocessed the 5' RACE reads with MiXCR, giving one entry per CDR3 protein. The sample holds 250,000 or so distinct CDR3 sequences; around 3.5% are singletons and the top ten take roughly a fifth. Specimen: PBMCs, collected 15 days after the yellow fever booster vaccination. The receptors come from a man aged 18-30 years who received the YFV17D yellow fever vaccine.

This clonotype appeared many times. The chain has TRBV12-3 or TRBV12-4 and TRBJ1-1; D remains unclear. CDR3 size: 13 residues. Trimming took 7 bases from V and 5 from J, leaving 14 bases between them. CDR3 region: CASMQKFLTEAFF. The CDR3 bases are TGTGCCAGCATGCAGAAATTCCTAACTGAAGCTTTCTTT.

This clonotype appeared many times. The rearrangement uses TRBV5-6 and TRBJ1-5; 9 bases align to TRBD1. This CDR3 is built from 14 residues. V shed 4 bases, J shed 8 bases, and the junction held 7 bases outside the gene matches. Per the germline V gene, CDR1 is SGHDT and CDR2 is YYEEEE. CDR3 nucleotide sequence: TGTGCCAGCAGCCTAGGGACAGGGCCTAAGCCCCAGCATTTT. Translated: CASSLGTGPKPQHF.

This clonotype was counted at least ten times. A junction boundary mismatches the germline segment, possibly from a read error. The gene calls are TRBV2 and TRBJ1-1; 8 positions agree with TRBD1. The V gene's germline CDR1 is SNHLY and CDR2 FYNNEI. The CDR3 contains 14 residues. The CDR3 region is CASSARQGTPEAFF. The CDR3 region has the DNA TGTGCCAGCAGTGCTCGACAGGGGACCCCTGAAGCCTTCTTT.

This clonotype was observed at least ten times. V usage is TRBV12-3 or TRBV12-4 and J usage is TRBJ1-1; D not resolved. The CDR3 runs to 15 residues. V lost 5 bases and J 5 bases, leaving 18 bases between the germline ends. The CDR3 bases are TGTGCCAGCAGTCTGCCGTTTGGGTTCGGGACTGAAGCTTTCTTT. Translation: CASSLPFGFGTEAFF.

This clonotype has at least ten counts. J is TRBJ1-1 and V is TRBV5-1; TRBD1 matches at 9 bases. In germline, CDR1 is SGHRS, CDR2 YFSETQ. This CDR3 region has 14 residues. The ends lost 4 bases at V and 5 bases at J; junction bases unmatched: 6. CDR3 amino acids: CASSPQGAQTEAFF. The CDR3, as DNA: TGCGCCAGCAGCCCACAGGGGGCGCAAACTGAAGCTTTCTTT.

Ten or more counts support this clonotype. CDR3 residues: CSARDYLRGGTEAFF. The CDR3 coding sequence is TGCAGTGCTAGAGATTATCTTCGGGGCGGCACTGAAGCTTTCTTT. The rearrangement links TRBV20-1 to TRBJ1-1; D possibly corresponds to TRBD1 (5 bases). CDR1 and CDR2 (germline): DFQATT, SNEGSKA (reference sequence). This CDR3 comprises 15 residues. V was clipped by 0 bases and J by 4 bases, with 15 bases between them.

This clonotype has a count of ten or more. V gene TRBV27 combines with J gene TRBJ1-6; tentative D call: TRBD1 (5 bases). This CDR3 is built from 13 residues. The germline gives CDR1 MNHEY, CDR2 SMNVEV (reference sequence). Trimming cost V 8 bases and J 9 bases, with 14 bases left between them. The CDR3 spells CASPGGLISPLHF. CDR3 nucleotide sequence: TGTGCCAGCCCGGGGGGTTTAATTTCACCCCTCCACTTT.

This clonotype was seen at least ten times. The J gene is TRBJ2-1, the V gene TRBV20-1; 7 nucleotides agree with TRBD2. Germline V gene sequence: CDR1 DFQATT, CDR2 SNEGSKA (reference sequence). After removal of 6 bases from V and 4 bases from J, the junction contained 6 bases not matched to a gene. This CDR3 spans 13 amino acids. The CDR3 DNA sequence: TGCAGTGCGCCCTCAGCGGGGTACAATGAGCAGTTCTTC. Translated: CSAPSAGYNEQFF.

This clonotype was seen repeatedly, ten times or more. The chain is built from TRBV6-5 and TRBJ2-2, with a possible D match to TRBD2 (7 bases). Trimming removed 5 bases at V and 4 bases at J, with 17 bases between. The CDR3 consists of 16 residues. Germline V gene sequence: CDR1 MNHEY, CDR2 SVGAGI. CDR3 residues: CASSPRGGAVTGELFF. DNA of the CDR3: TGTGCCAGCAGTCCCCGTGGGGGGGCGGTCACCGGGGAGCTGTTTTTT.

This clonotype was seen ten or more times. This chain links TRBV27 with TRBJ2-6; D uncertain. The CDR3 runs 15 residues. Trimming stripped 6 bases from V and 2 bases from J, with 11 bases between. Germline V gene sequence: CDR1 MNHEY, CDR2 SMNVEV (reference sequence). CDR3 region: CASSHYTTGANVLTF. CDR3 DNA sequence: TGTGCCAGCAGCCATTACACTACTGGGGCCAACGTCCTGACTTTC.

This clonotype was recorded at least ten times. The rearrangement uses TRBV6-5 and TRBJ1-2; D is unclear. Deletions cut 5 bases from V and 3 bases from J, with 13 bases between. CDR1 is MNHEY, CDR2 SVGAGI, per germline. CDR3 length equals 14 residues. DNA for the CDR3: TGTGCCAGCAGTGCCCGAAGGCCGCACTATGGCTACACCTTC. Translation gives CASSARRPHYGYTF.

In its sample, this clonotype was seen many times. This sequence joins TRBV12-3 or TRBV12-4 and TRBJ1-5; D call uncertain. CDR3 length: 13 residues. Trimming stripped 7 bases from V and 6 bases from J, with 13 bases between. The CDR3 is CASTWGRIQPQHF. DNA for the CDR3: TGTGCCAGCACTTGGGGTAGGATTCAGCCCCAGCATTTT.